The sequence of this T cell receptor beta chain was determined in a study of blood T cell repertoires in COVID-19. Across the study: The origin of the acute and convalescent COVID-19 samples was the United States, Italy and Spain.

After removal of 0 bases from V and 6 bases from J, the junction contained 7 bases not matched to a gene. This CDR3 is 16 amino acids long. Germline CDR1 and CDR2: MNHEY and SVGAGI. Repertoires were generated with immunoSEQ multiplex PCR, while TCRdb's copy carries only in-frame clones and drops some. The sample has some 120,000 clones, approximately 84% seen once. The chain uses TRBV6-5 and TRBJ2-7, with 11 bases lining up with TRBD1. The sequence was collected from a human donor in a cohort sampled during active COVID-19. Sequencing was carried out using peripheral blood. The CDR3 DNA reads TGTGCCAGCAGTTACTCGGGAGGACAGGGGGCCTTCGAGCAGTACTTC. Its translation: CASSYSGGQGAFEQYF.